This T cell receptor beta chain came from a study of T-cell reconstitution after alpha-beta-depleted transplantation in children. The CDR3 has 14 residues. CDR1 is LGHNA, CDR2 YSLEER, per germline. J lost 3 bases, V lost 0 bases, and 1 base had no gene match. It was with unique molecular identifiers that the TCRbeta library was prepared. TCRdb recomputed calls from the PCR reads with MiXCR, one row per CDR3 protein. The table shows some 340,000 distinct CDR3 sequences, with over 9% occurring only once. This sequence was found in a human donor who donated a stem cell graft to a child with acute lymphoblastic leukemia. Sequencing was performed on PBMCs from the stem cell graft donor, taken from the stem cell graft. The chain is built from TRBV4-3 and TRBJ1-2; 7 nucleotides agree with TRBD1. The CDR3 DNA reads as TGCGCCAGCAGCCAAGATACAGGGGACTATGGCTACACCTTC. Its protein is CASSQDTGDYGYTF.